The rows below give T cell receptor beta chains drawn from one sample of a study of tumor-infiltrating lymphocytes in oesophageal squamous cell carcinoma. TCRdb called the PCR reads again in MiXCR, with one record for every CDR3 protein. The sample includes around 6,200 distinct CDR3 sequences, roughly 15% of them seen just once. The sample comprised esophageal tumor tissue. The receptors stem from a male donor with esophageal squamous cell carcinoma. Both conserved end residues are part of each CDR3. Fields, in order: V gene, CDR3 length, J gene, D gene, clone size, CDR3 protein, CDR3 DNA. The D gene is left open where the match is weak. Size is stated for part of the rows, as once, few or many counts, or as a class when the clone is expanded.

TRBV7-8	14	TRBJ1-5	TRBD1	medium-sized	CASSLAGTAQAQHF	TGTGCCAGCAGCTTAGCAGGGACAGCCCAAGCCCAGCATTTT
TRBV6-1	13	TRBJ1-2	-	many	CASSGAGGYGYTF	TGTGCCAGCAGTGGGGCGGGGGGCTATGGCTACACCTTC
TRBV11-2	15	TRBJ2-1	TRBD2	many	CASSSSGGATTEQFF	TGTGCCAGCAGCTCTAGCGGGGGGGCCACCACTGAGCAGTTCTTC
TRBV7-2	15	TRBJ2-7	TRBD1	large	CASSASTGGWVEQYF	TGTGCCAGCAGTGCGAGCACAGGGGGGTGGGTCGAGCAGTACTTC
TRBV5-4	13	TRBJ1-2	-	many	CASRSPGTTGYTF	TGTGCCAGCAGGTCCCCCGGGACAACGGGCTACACCTTC
TRBV10-3	14	TRBJ2-1	TRBD2	medium-sized	CAIRTGGVDNEQFF	TGTGCCATCAGGACGGGGGGGGTCGACAATGAGCAGTTCTTC
TRBV18	14	TRBJ1-1	-	-	CASSTVSQAFEAFF	TGTGCCAGCTCAACTGTCTCTCAGGCTTTTGAAGCTTTCTTT
TRBV5-1	16	TRBJ2-7	TRBD1	many	CASSQQGTGGYYEQYF	TGCGCCAGCAGCCAACAAGGGACAGGGGGTTACTACGAGCAGTACTTC
TRBV28	20	TRBJ2-3	TRBD2	many	CASSSWDPWGGGWGTDTQYF	TGTGCCAGCAGTTCGTGGGACCCTTGGGGGGGGGGTTGGGGCACAGATACGCAGTATTTT
TRBV9	15	TRBJ2-3	TRBD2	few	CASSPSGHSTDTQYF	TGTGCCAGCAGCCCTAGCGGGCACAGCACAGATACGCAGTATTTT
TRBV28	18	TRBJ1-2	TRBD1	many	CASSANRGRWLFGYGYTF	TGTGCCAGCAGTGCCAACAGGGGGCGCTGGCTATTTGGGTATGGCTACACCTTC
TRBV5-6	15	TRBJ1-1	-	many	CASSENDFMNTEAFF	TGTGCCAGCAGTGAAAACGACTTCATGAACACTGAAGCTTTCTTT
TRBV20-1	13	TRBJ2-3	-	-	CSAGSLGADTQYF	TGCAGTGCGGGCAGCCTGGGAGCAGATACGCAGTATTTT
TRBV9	17	TRBJ2-5	-	few	CASSVGAVAASQETQYF	TGTGCCAGCAGCGTAGGTGCGGTAGCGGCAAGCCAAGAGACCCAGTACTTC
TRBV11-3	14	TRBJ2-1	-	medium-sized	CASSAIDKSNEQFF	TGTGCCAGCAGCGCTATCGATAAAAGCAATGAGCAGTTCTTC
TRBV6-1	14	TRBJ2-3	-	-	CASSWTLATDTQEF	TGTGCCAGCAGTTGGACACTAGCCACAGATACGCAGGAGTTT
TRBV10-3	13	TRBJ2-3	-	many	CAIKKEGTDTQYF	TGTGCCATCAAAAAGGAAGGGACAGATACGCAGTATTTT
TRBV25-1	14	TRBJ2-3	-	many	CASSEFGGTDTQYF	TGTGCCAGCAGTGAATTTGGGGGGACAGATACGCAGTATTTT
TRBV19	13	TRBJ2-5	-	many	CASSIAGVETQYF	TGTGCCAGTAGTATAGCCGGGGTAGAGACCCAGTACTTC
TRBV11-3	13	TRBJ2-6	-	many	CASSLCLRLHLRF	-
TRBV15	12	TRBJ1-4	-	-	CATSTSSNKLFF	TGTGCCACCAGCACCTCGTCGAATAAGCTGTTTTTT
TRBV6-1	13	TRBJ1-2	TRBD1	many	CASRRDRSYGYTF	TGTGCCAGCAGGAGGGACAGATCCTATGGCTACACCTTC
TRBV3-1	14	TRBJ2-2	TRBD1	-	CASRGTGETGELFF	TGTGCCAGCAGAGGTACAGGGGAAACCGGGGAGCTGTTTTTT
TRBV6-2/TRBV6-3	14	TRBJ2-7	-	many	CASSYSRINYEQYF	TGTGCCAGCAGTTACTCGAGAATTAACTACGAGCAGTACTTC
TRBV7-9	12	TRBJ1-6	-	medium-sized	CASSTYNSPLHF	TGTGCCAGCAGCACGTACAATTCACCCCTCCACTTT
TRBV5-4	14	TRBJ2-7	-	few	CASSSRQGGYEQYF	TGTGCCAGCAGCTCCAGACAAGGGGGGTACGAGCAGTACTTC
TRBV5-1	17	TRBJ1-5	-	many	CASSFSCRIGGNQPQHF	TGCGCCAGCAGCTTTTCTTGTCGGATAGGGGGAAATCAGCCCCAGCATTTT
TRBV2	13	TRBJ2-5	-	many	CASRIQGRETQYF	TGTGCCAGCAGAATACAGGGCCGGGAGACCCAGTACTTC
TRBV5-6	15	TRBJ1-1	-	many	CASSSRSAAGTLAFF	TGTGCCAGCAGCTCACGGAGCGCGGCCGGAACCTTAGCTTTCTTT